The sample holds a few counts of the clone carrying this T cell receptor beta chain. TCRdb independently ran MiXCR on the 5' RACE reads; one entry per CDR3 protein. The sample gives fewer than 400,000 distinct CDR3 sequences, roughly 15% of which show up once; 0.95% to 1.4% is in the top ten. This entry belongs to a study of CD8 T cells in ankylosing spondylitis. V lost 5 bases and J 5 bases, leaving 15 bases between the germline ends. There are 14 residues in the CDR3. Germline lookup yields CDR1 SGHTA and CDR2 FQGNSA. This rearrangement joins TRBV7-2 to TRBJ2-5; TRBD1 is a possible D gene (6 bases). Sequencing was carried out using blood, either unsorted or a sorted T cell fraction (not recorded which). This TCR was recovered from a male donor with ankylosing spondylitis or in good health (not recorded which). CDR3 in DNA: TGTGCCAGCAGCGTGACAGGTTCCTTGGAGACCCAGTACTTC. This codes for CASSVTGSLETQYF.